A single sample gave rise to the 12 T cell receptor beta chains below, sequenced in a study of T cell repertoires in cytomegalovirus infection. A single record per CDR3 protein comes from TCRdb applying MiXCR to the reads. The sample consists of some 800,000 distinct CDR3 sequences, approximately 30% of them appearing once. No cognate antigen is known for these TCRs. This sample comprised cultured CD8+ T cells from PBMCs, obtained from culture after CMV antigen stimulation. These TCRs come from a human donor in good health (CMV status not recorded). Some clones in this sample may be carry-over from other donors' samples.

This clonotype was detected only once. This chain joins TRBV15 and TRBJ1-2; the match to TRBD1 covers 8 bases. Germline V lookup: CDR1 LNHNV, CDR2 YYDKDF (reference sequence). The V gene end was trimmed by 5 bases and the J gene end by 5 bases; junction bases not matched to a gene: 7. The CDR3 has 14 residues. The CDR3 region is CATSARDRFYGYTF. The CDR3 coding sequence is TGTGCCACCAGCGCTCGGGACAGGTTTTATGGCTACACCTTC. The full variable domain, its missing parts supplied by reference TRBV15 and TRBJ1-2, is DAMVIQNPRYQVTQFGKPVTLSCSQTLNHNVMYWYQQKSSQAPKLLFHYYDKDFNNEADTPDNFQSRRPNTSFCFLDIRSPGLGDTAMYLCATSARDRFYGYTFGSGTRLTVV.

This clonotype was observed a handful of times. The chain combines TRBV6-1 with TRBJ1-5; D ambiguous. The CDR3 extends over 20 amino acids. The V gene's germline CDR1 is MNHNS and CDR2 SASEGT. Trimming cost V 3 bases and J 6 bases, with 30 bases left between them. The CDR3 spells CASSDTGSSPGLGWSQPQHF. Written as DNA, the CDR3 is TGTGCCAGCAGTGACACCGGATCTTCCCCGGGTCTGGGTTGGAGTCAGCCCCAGCATTTT.

The CDR3 DNA is TGTGCCAGCAGTCCCCTGACCCTCACAGATACGCAGTATTTT. Translating it yields CASSPLTLTDTQYF. V usage is TRBV27 and J usage is TRBJ2-3; D is unresolved. This CDR3 contains 14 residues. The V end lost 5 bases, the J end lost 2 bases, and 11 bases lay between the germline ends. The V gene's germline CDR1 is MNHEY and CDR2 SMNVEV (reference sequence).

This chain connects TRBV6-5 to TRBJ1-1; D remains unclear. Trimming left V 6 bases short and J 3 bases short, with 11 bases between. This CDR3 region has 13 residues. Per the germline V gene, CDR1 is MNHEY and CDR2 is SVGAGI. The CDR3 region is CASSPTSYTEAFF. The CDR3 DNA is TGTGCCAGCAGCCCCACCTCGTACACTGAAGCTTTCTTT.

This clonotype was counted a single time. This chain uses TRBV5-1 with TRBJ2-2; the D is unclear. CDR1 and CDR2 (germline): SGHRS, YFSETQ. V was shortened by 3 bases and J by 6 bases, with 9 bases between the two germline ends. This CDR3 spans 13 amino acids. The CDR3 here is CASSSPRAGELFF. Written as DNA, the CDR3 is TGCGCCAGCAGCTCCCCCCGGGCCGGGGAGCTGTTTTTT.

V usage is TRBV25-1 and J usage is TRBJ1-4; TRBD1 matches at 7 bases. The CDR3 length is 19 residues. J gave up 0 bases and V 1 base, and 11 bases lay outside the gene matches. Per germline, CDR1 MGHDK and CDR2 SYGVNS. CDR3 sequence: CASSESWTGEFATNEKLFF. CDR3 nucleotides: TGTGCCAGCAGTGAATCCTGGACAGGAGAATTTGCAACTAATGAAAAACTGTTTTTT. Full variable domain (rest looked up from reference TRBV25-1 and TRBJ1-4): EADIYQTPRYLVIGTGKKITLECSQTMGHDKMYWYQQDPGMELHLIHYSYGVNSTEKGDLSSESTVSRIRTEHFPLTLESARPSHTSQYLCASSESWTGEFATNEKLFFGSGTQLSVL.

The chain joins TRBV18 to TRBJ1-5, with a tentative D call TRBD1 (5 bases). This CDR3 has 15 residues. CDR1 KGHSH and CDR2 LQKENI come from the germline V gene. With 3 bases removed from V and 6 bases from J, the gap between germline ends came to 15 bases. CDR3 region: CASSPEISGGQPQHF. The CDR3 DNA reads TGTGCCAGCTCACCGGAGATCTCCGGGGGTCAGCCCCAGCATTTT.

The CDR3, as DNA: TGTGCCAGCGCAATACAGAGATACAATGAGCAGTTCTTC. Its protein product is CASAIQRYNEQFF. The rearrangement uses TRBV19 and TRBJ2-1; D gene ambiguous. This CDR3 contains 13 residues. V lost 9 bases and J lost 4, with 13 bases in between. Looked up from germline, CDR1 is LNHDA and CDR2 is SQIVND (reference sequence). The variable domain in full, with the rest retrieved from reference TRBV19 and TRBJ2-1, is DGGITQSPKYLFRKEGQNVTLSCEQNLNHDAMYWYRQDPGQGLRLIYYSQIVNDFQKGDIAEGYSVSREKKESFPLTVTSAQKNPTAFYLCASAIQRYNEQFFGPGTRLTVL.

The table lists this clonotype with many counts. V and J are TRBV19 and TRBJ2-2; D uncertain. In germline, CDR1 is LNHDA, CDR2 SQIVND (reference sequence). The CDR3 contains 13 residues. Trimming left V 9 bases short and J 3 bases short, with 11 bases between. The CDR3 loop is CASLLWDTGELFF. CDR3 DNA sequence: TGTGCCAGCTTACTCTGGGACACCGGGGAGCTGTTTTTT. Filled out from reference TRBV19 and TRBJ2-2, the complete variable domain reads DGGITQSPKYLFRKEGQNVTLSCEQNLNHDAMYWYRQDPGQGLRLIYYSQIVNDFQKGDIAEGYSVSREKKESFPLTVTSAQKNPTAFYLCASLLWDTGELFFGEGSRLTVL.

This rearrangement joins TRBV15 to TRBJ1-2; 11 positions match TRBD1. Germline-derived CDR1 and CDR2 are LNHNV and YYDKDF (reference sequence). This CDR3 has 14 residues. The V and J ends lost 5 bases and 4 bases, in that order; junction bases with no gene match: 3. The CDR3 sequence is CATSGDRGGYGYTF. The CDR3 DNA reads TGTGCCACCAGCGGGGACAGGGGGGGCTATGGCTACACCTTC.

This rearrangement joins TRBV6-2 or TRBV6-3 to TRBJ1-2; weak D call: TRBD1 (6 bases). CDR3 length equals 15 residues. Germline V gene data show CDR1 as MNHEY and CDR2 as SVGEGT. V was shortened by 0 bases and J by 5 bases, with 13 bases between the two germline ends. CDR3 region: CASSYSPGDEYGYTF. CDR3 DNA: TGTGCCAGCAGTTACTCGCCAGGGGATGAGTATGGCTACACCTTC.

The genes are TRBV19 and TRBJ1-1, with 10 positions matching TRBD1. This CDR3 is built from 14 residues. Germline V lookup: CDR1 LNHDA, CDR2 SQIVND (reference sequence). Unmatched junction bases numbered 0, after V lost 0 bases and J lost 5 bases. The CDR3 DNA is TGTGCCAGTAGTATAGAGGGACAGGGGACTGAAGCTTTCTTT. Encoded protein: CASSIEGQGTEAFF.